Below, 20 T cell receptor beta chains from the same sample are listed, as sequenced in a study of early T cells in non-severe SARS-CoV-2 infection. TCRdb ran MiXCR on the 5' RACE reads and lists one entry per CDR3 protein. The sample has tens of thousands of distinct CDR3 sequences; roughly 12% are singletons. Sequences were obtained from whole blood. The receptors were sampled from an adult who was a healthcare worker with PCR-confirmed SARS-CoV-2 infection or an uninfected control (not recorded which).

This clonotype was counted between two and nine times. The rearrangement joins TRBV7-9 to TRBJ1-1; a weak D match, TRBD1 (6 bases). With 2 bases removed from V and 8 bases from J, the gap between germline ends came to 12 bases. The CDR3 runs to 13 residues. From germline, CDR1 is SEHNR and CDR2 FQNEAQ (reference sequence). The CDR3 here is CASSLIRDIEAFF. The DNA of the CDR3 is TGTGCCAGCAGCTTAATACGGGACATAGAAGCTTTCTTT. Drawing the rest from reference TRBV7-9 and TRBJ1-1, the complete variable domain is DTGVSQNPRHKITKRGQNVTFRCDPISEHNRLYWYRQTLGQGPEFLTYFQNEAQLEKSRLLSDRFSAERPKGSFSTLEIQRTEQGDSAMYLCASSLIRDIEAFFGQGTRLTVV.

This clonotype was found a few times. The rearrangement links TRBV20-1 to TRBJ2-3; D is uncertain. CDR3 length equals 12 residues. Germline CDR1 and CDR2: DFQATT and SNEGSKA (reference sequence). V dropped 1 base and J dropped 4 bases, with 6 bases sitting between them. CDR3: CSARGASDTQYF. CDR3 DNA sequence: TGCAGTGCTAGAGGCGCCTCAGATACGCAGTATTTT.

This chain joins TRBV28 and TRBJ1-2; D not resolved. CDR1 and CDR2 from the germline V gene are MDHEN and SYDVKM. V was trimmed by 2 bases and J by 4 bases, leaving 11 bases between them. This CDR3 contains 14 residues. CDR3 DNA sequence: TGTGCCAGCAGTTTAGGCACCTTTGGCTATGGCTACACCTTC. The encoded protein is CASSLGTFGYGYTF.

This clonotype appeared a few times. The chain joins TRBV7-8 to TRBJ1-4, with 8 nucleotides matching TRBD1. CDR1 is SGHVS and CDR2 is FQNEAQ in the germline V gene. The CDR3 consists of 15 residues. Germline trimming cut 2 bases from V and 8 bases from J; bases unmatched to any gene: 7. The CDR3 DNA is TGTGCCAGCAGCTTACAGGGGGCTAGTGAGGAAAAACTGTTTTTT. The encoded protein is CASSLQGASEEKLFF.

This clonotype showed up many times. The rearrangement joins TRBV28 to TRBJ1-5; no definite D call. This CDR3 spans 12 amino acids. Trimming took 3 bases from V and 6 from J, leaving 6 bases between them. Germline lookup yields CDR1 MDHEN and CDR2 SYDVKM. CDR3 residues: CASSFSGQPQHF. In DNA form, the CDR3 reads TGTGCCAGCAGTTTTTCGGGTCAGCCCCAGCATTTT.

The table lists this clonotype with a few counts. The chain recombines TRBV20-1 with TRBJ2-7; D is possibly TRBD1 or TRBD2 (5 bases each). CDR1 is DFQATT and CDR2 is SNEGSKA in the germline V gene (reference sequence). CDR3 length equals 14 residues. Deletions cut 0 bases from V and 2 bases from J, with 11 bases between. The CDR3 loop is CSARDGGSTYEQYF. In DNA, the CDR3 is TGCAGTGCTAGAGATGGGGGAAGTACCTACGAGCAGTACTTC.

This clonotype was detected ten times or more. The chain carries TRBV10-2 and TRBJ1-2; 9 nucleotides agree with TRBD1. The CDR3 has 17 amino acids. Trimming took 2 bases from V and 4 from J; bases not matched to a gene: 11. CDR1 is WSHSY and CDR2 is SAAADI in the germline V gene. CDR3 coding DNA: TGCGCCAGCAGTGAGCCGACCGGGACAGGGAGGGGCTATGGCTACACCTTC. Translating it yields CASSEPTGTGRGYGYTF.

This rearrangement joins TRBV20-1 to TRBJ1-5, with D perhaps TRBD1 (6 bases). Trimming took 0 bases from V and 0 from J, leaving 12 bases between them. Germline-derived CDR1 and CDR2 are DFQATT and SNEGSKA (reference sequence). CDR3 length equals 16 residues. The CDR3 DNA sequence: TGCAGTGCTAGAGATGGGGGGCTGTATAGCAATCAGCCCCAGCATTTT. Amino acids: CSARDGGLYSNQPQHF.

This clonotype was observed at least ten times. The chain employs TRBV5-4 and TRBJ1-6; tentative D call: TRBD1 (5 bases). The CDR3 has 14 residues. Trimming removed 1 base from V and 9 bases from J, with 11 bases in between. CDR1 is SGHNT and CDR2 is YYREEE in the germline V gene (reference sequence). As DNA, the CDR3 is TGTGCCAGCAGCTTGAAGGGGAGCGTTTCACCCCTCCACTTT. Its protein product is CASSLKGSVSPLHF.

In this sample, this clonotype turned up a few times. The V gene is TRBV2, the J gene TRBJ2-3; D is ambiguous. Germline V CDR1 and CDR2: SNHLY, FYNNEI. Trimming stripped 3 bases from V and 2 bases from J, with 9 bases between. The CDR3 loop spans 14 amino acids. CDR3 sequence: CASSDLKVTDTQYF. Here the CDR3 DNA reads TGTGCCAGCAGTGATCTTAAGGTCACAGATACGCAGTATTTT.

This clonotype appeared a few times. This chain joins TRBV29-1 and TRBJ2-4; D unresolved. The CDR3 is 11 amino acids. The germline CDR1 and CDR2 sequences are SQVTM and ANQGSEA. V was shortened by 5 bases and J by 9 bases, with 11 bases between the two germline ends. In DNA form, the CDR3 reads TGCAGCGTTTCAGCTCGAGGCATTCAGTACTTC. This codes for CSVSARGIQYF.

V usage is TRBV2 and J usage is TRBJ2-1, with D unresolved. CDR3 size: 12 residues. V gave up 6 bases and J gave up 6 bases, with 9 bases separating them. Germline V gene lookup returns CDR1 SNHLY and CDR2 FYNNEI. The CDR3: CASRDDLNEQFF. The CDR3 DNA reads as TGTGCCAGCAGGGATGATCTCAATGAGCAGTTCTTC.

This clonotype came up many times. The V and J genes are TRBV28 and TRBJ1-2, with D uncertain. The length of the CDR3 is 13 residues. Trimming removed 5 bases at V and 7 bases at J, with 14 bases between. The germline V gene encodes CDR1 MDHEN and CDR2 SYDVKM. The CDR3 bases are TGTGCCAGCAGTCTCCGTTTATTCGGTGGCTACACCTTC. This gives the protein CASSLRLFGGYTF.

The chain uses TRBV5-1 and TRBJ2-3, with TRBD2 matching over 11 bases. Germline loops: CDR1 SGHRS, CDR2 YFSETQ. V lost 0 bases and J lost 7; bases outside the gene matches: 7. The CDR3 length is 16 residues. The CDR3 is CASSLGDGTSGYTQYF. In DNA, the CDR3 is TGCGCCAGCAGCTTGGGAGACGGGACTAGCGGATATACGCAGTATTTT.

This clonotype was seen at least ten times. The chain joins TRBV11-2 to TRBJ2-6, with 14 bases that match TRBD2. There are 18 residues in the CDR3. Germline assignment: CDR1 SGHAT and CDR2 FQNNGV. V gave up 4 bases and J gave up 4 bases; unmatched junction bases: 6. The CDR3 nucleotides are TGTGCCAGCAGCTCGGGACTAGCGGGGGTGCACGGGGCCAACGTCCTGACTTTC. Translating it yields CASSSGLAGVHGANVLTF.

There are a few counts of this clonotype. The chain carries TRBV29-1 and TRBJ1-3; 7 bases align to TRBD1. The ends lost 6 bases at V and 1 base at J; junction bases unmatched: 3. CDR3 length equals 13 residues. CDR1 SQVTM and CDR2 ANQGSEA come from the germline V gene. The DNA for the CDR3 is TGCAGCGTCAGACAGGGTTCTGGAAACACCATATATTTT. It yields the protein CSVRQGSGNTIYF.

J is TRBJ2-7 and V is TRBV27, with 8 bases aligning to TRBD2. This CDR3 spans 15 amino acids. Losses at the gene ends were 6 bases for V and 3 bases for J; bases not matched to a gene: 10. CDR1 and CDR2 (germline): MNHEY, SMNVEV (reference sequence). For the CDR3, the DNA is TGTGCCAGCAGCAATAGCGGGGTCCGGATCTACGAGCAGTACTTC. As protein: CASSNSGVRIYEQYF.

Only a few counts were recorded for this clonotype. The chain employs TRBV2 and TRBJ2-7; 7 bases map to TRBD1. The germline gives CDR1 SNHLY, CDR2 FYNNEI. Germline trimming cut 6 bases from V and 5 bases from J; bases unmatched to any gene: 10. This CDR3 is built from 14 residues. The CDR3 DNA is TGTGCCAGCAGCAGTCCGGGACAGCCCCACGAGCAGTACTTC. Translating it yields CASSSPGQPHEQYF. Looking up the rest from reference TRBV2 and TRBJ2-7 gives the full variable domain: EPEVTQTPSHQVTQMGQEVILRCVPISNHLYFYWYRQILGQKVEFLVSFYNNEISEKSEIFDDQFSVERPDGSNFTLKIRSTKLEDSAMYFCASSSPGQPHEQYFGPGTRLTVT.

This clonotype was counted only a few times. This chain joins TRBV28 and TRBJ2-1; no clear D. The CDR3 extends over 13 amino acids. Per the germline V gene, CDR1 is MDHEN and CDR2 is SYDVKM. V lost 2 bases and J 8 bases, leaving 10 bases between the germline ends. CDR3 in DNA: TGTGCCAGCAGTTTAGTTAGTACCCATGAGCAGTTCTTC. Its translation is CASSLVSTHEQFF.

Only a few counts were recorded for this clonotype. This chain joins TRBV20-1 and TRBJ2-7; 11 bases align to TRBD2. This CDR3 contains 14 residues. J was trimmed by 4 bases and V by 3 bases; bases with no gene match: 5. CDR1 DFQATT and CDR2 SNEGSKA come from the germline V gene (reference sequence). CDR3 nucleotide sequence: TGCAGTGCTAGCAGACTAGCGGGGTCGTACGAGCAGTACTTC. As protein: CSASRLAGSYEQYF.